Presented here are 22 T cell receptor beta chains from one specimen sequenced in a study of T cell responses to AZD1222 COVID-19 vaccine (dated by TCRdb to about 2021). Library prep was done by the immunoSEQ multiplex PCR assay. TCRdb's version of the immuneACCESS table is confined to in-frame rearrangements and falls short of the full clone set. An unresolved V gene accounts for under half of the shortfall where checked; the remainder is of unknown origin. Across this sample there are 100,000 to 150,000 clones, with approximately 82% seen only once. The ten largest make up about 29% of the sample. Per the publication, the time point label means: about 28 days (+/-7) after the second vaccine dose. Material: peripheral blood, obtained 28 days after the second AZD1222 dose. These TCRs come from an adult who received the AZD1222 COVID-19 vaccine.

The chain is built from TRBV20-1 and TRBJ2-1, with D unresolved. The germline V gene encodes CDR1 DFQATT and CDR2 SNEGSKA (reference sequence). The CDR3 covers 11 residues. The V end was cut by 3 bases, the J end by 4 bases, with 4 bases between. The CDR3 DNA reads as TGCAGTGCTAGGGGGTACAATGAGCAGTTCTTC. It is translated as CSARGYNEQFF.

J is TRBJ1-1 and V is TRBV11-3, with a weak D call TRBD1 (5 bases). CDR3 length equals 13 residues. V was clipped by 1 base and J by 5 bases, with 8 bases between them. The V gene's germline CDR1 is SGHNT and CDR2 YENEEA. The CDR3 coding sequence is TGTGCCAGCAGCTTAGTGAGGGGAACTGAAGCTTTCTTT. This encodes CASSLVRGTEAFF. Combining the CDR3 with reference TRBV11-3 and TRBJ1-1 gives the whole variable domain EAGVVQSPRYKIIEKKQPVAFWCNPISGHNTLYWYLQNLGQGPELLIRYENEEAVDDSQLPKDRFSAERLKGVDSTLKIQPAELGDSAVYLCASSLVRGTEAFFGQGTRLTVV.

This clone was picked up a small number of times. The V call is TRBV19, the J call TRBJ2-2; D unclear. V was clipped by 7 bases and J by 7 bases, with 19 bases between them. The CDR3 has 15 residues. Germline V CDR1 and CDR2: LNHDA, SQIVND (reference sequence). CDR3 in amino acids: CASTPSWGSGGELFF. DNA of the CDR3: TGTGCCAGTACCCCCAGTTGGGGTTCTGGCGGGGAGCTGTTTTTT.

This clone was detected only once. V is TRBV4-3 and J is TRBJ2-7; D remains unclear. Trimming cost V 0 bases and J 3 bases, with 15 bases left between them. The CDR3 runs to 16 residues. Germline CDR1 is LGHNA and CDR2 is YSLEER. DNA of the CDR3: TGCGCCAGCAGCCAAGATCATACGAATCCCTACTACGAGCAGTACTTC. As protein: CASSQDHTNPYYEQYF.

A remark on this clone: Other DNA sequences from this sample encode an identical CDR3 as well. This chain joins TRBV18 and TRBJ1-1, with TRBD1 as a possible D gene (5 bases). V shed 3 bases and J shed 0 bases, with 11 bases lying between them. CDR1 and CDR2 from the germline V gene are KGHSH and LQKENI. The CDR3 covers 15 residues. CDR3 loop: CASSPLQGLNTEAFF. As DNA, the CDR3 is TGTGCCAGCTCACCGCTGCAGGGTCTGAACACTGAAGCTTTCTTT.

The chain recombines TRBV6-2 or TRBV6-3 with TRBJ1-1; TRBD1 might be the D (5 bases). Trimming removed 0 bases at V and 5 bases at J, with 7 bases between. Germline loops: CDR1 MNHEY, CDR2 SVGEGT. The CDR3 runs 13 residues. Here the CDR3 DNA reads TGTGCCAGCAGTTACTCTGGGGGAACTGAAGCTTTCTTT. Its protein is CASSYSGGTEAFF.

The chain has TRBV19 and TRBJ1-1; the match to TRBD1 covers 7 bases. V trimming: 5 bases; J trimming: 5 bases; junction bases outside the gene matches: 8. Germline V gene lookup returns CDR1 LNHDA and CDR2 SQIVND (reference sequence). The CDR3 is 14 amino acids. As DNA, the CDR3 is TGTGCCAGTAGTGGGAGACAGGGAGGGACTGAAGCTTTCTTT. Protein: CASSGRQGGTEAFF.

Only a few counts were recorded for this clone. The J gene is TRBJ2-1, the V gene TRBV6-2 or TRBV6-3; 9 bases line up with TRBD2. Germline CDR1 MNHEY, CDR2 SVGEGT. This CDR3 has 20 amino acids. The V segment lost 5 bases and the J segment 1 base; nucleotides outside the gene matches: 18. In DNA, the CDR3 is TGTGCCAGCAGTCTACGCGCGGGGGGGCCTTTTATCAGTTCCTACAATGAGCAGTTCTTC. Translation gives CASSLRAGGPFISSYNEQFF.

The V and J genes are TRBV29-1 and TRBJ2-2, with TRBD2 as a possible D gene (5 bases). V lost 8 bases and J lost 8, with 30 bases in between. Germline V gene data show CDR1 as SQVTM and CDR2 as ANQGSEA. The CDR3 covers 17 residues. CDR3 loop: CSPHSEEWSRGRGELFF. The CDR3 nucleotides are TGCAGCCCCCACAGTGAGGAGTGGTCTCGAGGGAGAGGGGAGCTGTTTTTT.

This clone is termed large. This chain uses TRBV11-1 with TRBJ2-7, with D unclear. There are 15 residues in the CDR3. Per the germline V gene, CDR1 is SGHAT and CDR2 is FQDESV (reference sequence). The ends were cut back, 6 bases at V and 4 bases at J, with 19 bases in the middle. In DNA, the CDR3 is TGTGCCAGCAGGGGTAACATAGGTTCATCGTACGAGCAGTACTTC. The encoded protein is CASRGNIGSSYEQYF. Complete variable domain (other parts from reference TRBV11-1 and TRBJ2-7): EAEVAQSPRYKITEKSQAVAFWCDPISGHATLYWYRQILGQGPELLVQFQDESVVDDSQLPKDRFSAERLKGVDSTLKIQPAELGDSAMYLCASRGNIGSSYEQYFGPGTRLTVT.

The J gene is TRBJ2-2, the V gene TRBV5-4, with D perhaps matching TRBD1 (6 bases). V gave up 0 bases and J gave up 5 bases, with 14 bases separating them. This CDR3 has 16 residues. The germline V gene encodes CDR1 SGHNT and CDR2 YYREEE (reference sequence). The DNA for the CDR3 is TGTGCCAGCAGCTTGGGGGGGCGAGGGCAGACCGGGGAGCTGTTTTTT. Encoded protein: CASSLGGRGQTGELFF.

This clone was recorded only once. V and J are TRBV15 and TRBJ1-6; TRBD1 is a possible D gene (5 bases). This CDR3 is built from 16 residues. V was pared by 1 base and J by 5 bases, with 12 bases between. Germline V lookup: CDR1 LNHNV, CDR2 YYDKDF (reference sequence). CDR3 sequence (DNA): TGTGCCACCAGCAGAGTTCGAGGGGTGAATAATTCACCCCTCCACTTT. Its protein product is CATSRVRGVNNSPLHF. The full variable domain, its missing parts supplied by reference TRBV15 and TRBJ1-6, is DAMVIQNPRYQVTQFGKPVTLSCSQTLNHNVMYWYQQKSSQAPKLLFHYYDKDFNNEADTPDNFQSRRPNTSFCFLDIRSPGLGDTAMYLCATSRVRGVNNSPLHFGNGTRLTVT.

This chain joins TRBV10-2 and TRBJ1-1; TRBD1 agrees at 7 bases. CDR3 length: 15 amino acids. CDR1 and CDR2 from the germline V gene are WSHSY and SAAADI. With 3 bases clipped from V and 4 bases from J, the junction kept 8 bases outside the gene matches. Written as DNA, the CDR3 is TGCGCCAGCAGTGACCCGACAGGGAGGTCCACTGAAGCTTTCTTT. This translates into CASSDPTGRSTEAFF.

This sequence joins TRBV19 and TRBJ2-1; D perhaps matches TRBD1 (6 bases). This CDR3 spans 13 amino acids. The V end lost 7 bases, the J end lost 8 bases, and 15 bases lay between the germline ends. The germline V gene has CDR1 LNHDA and CDR2 SQIVND (reference sequence). In DNA form, the CDR3 reads TGTGCCAGTACCGAATCAGGGGTTGATGAGCAGTTCTTC. Protein: CASTESGVDEQFF.

This sequence joins TRBV21-1 and TRBJ2-1; the table's D call, TRBD2, was not checked against the DNA. TRBV21-1 is a pseudogene segment. This CDR3 is 13 amino acids long. The DNA for the CDR3 is TGTGCCAGCAGCGCGGATACCTACAATGAGCAGTTCTTC. Translated: CASSADTYNEQFF.

The rearrangement links TRBV11-3 to TRBJ2-2, with D possibly TRBD1 on 6 matching bases. V gave up 6 bases and J gave up 1 base, with 9 bases separating them. The CDR3 extends over 14 amino acids. Germline loops: CDR1 SGHNT, CDR2 YENEEA. The CDR3 is CASRKGQNTGELFF. The CDR3 DNA sequence: TGTGCCAGCAGGAAGGGACAGAACACCGGGGAGCTGTTTTTT.

The chain is built from TRBV7-9 and TRBJ2-2; D unresolved. V was trimmed by 4 bases and J by 1 base, leaving 16 bases between them. This CDR3 region has 17 residues. CDR1 and CDR2 from the germline V gene are SEHNR and FQNEAQ (reference sequence). The CDR3 sequence: CASSSQSKALNTGELFF. The CDR3 bases are TGTGCCAGCAGCTCCCAGTCGAAGGCCTTGAACACCGGGGAGCTGTTTTTT.

The chain is built from TRBV12-3 or TRBV12-4 and TRBJ2-3, with a weak D call TRBD1 (6 bases). The CDR3 extends over 13 amino acids. Trimming took 5 bases from V and 12 from J, leaving 18 bases between them. Written as DNA, the CDR3 is TGTGCCAGCAGTCGGGACACGGGTTTCTTTCAGTATTTT. Translated: CASSRDTGFFQYF.

The chain recombines TRBV28 with TRBJ2-3; 11 bases match TRBD2. Unmatched junction bases numbered 7, after V lost 6 bases and J lost 2 bases. CDR3 length: 16 amino acids. Germline CDR1 and CDR2: MDHEN and SYDVKM. For the CDR3, the DNA is TGTGCCAGCAGCCCCTCTAGCGGGGGGTACACAGATACGCAGTATTTT. Translation: CASSPSSGGYTDTQYF.

The rearrangement links TRBV10-3 to TRBJ2-2; TRBD1 agrees at 7 bases. The germline V gene has CDR1 ENHRY and CDR2 SYGVKD. J was trimmed by 3 bases and V by 9 bases; bases with no gene match: 7. This CDR3 contains 14 residues. CDR3 nucleotides: TGTGCCATAGGTGACAGGGAAGACACCGGGGAGCTGTTTTTT. Translated: CAIGDREDTGELFF.

The chain carries TRBV6-2 or TRBV6-3 and TRBJ1-5; possible D gene TRBD1, 5 bases. The germline V gene has CDR1 MNHEY and CDR2 SVGEGT. V lost 3 bases, J lost 1 base, and 19 bases lay in between. The CDR3 consists of 18 residues. This chain's CDR3 is CASSYSGAHTMSNQPQHF. In DNA form, the CDR3 reads TGTGCCAGCAGTTATTCCGGGGCACACACTATGAGCAATCAGCCCCAGCATTTT.

The chain combines TRBV13 with TRBJ2-3; 7 nucleotides line up with TRBD2. Losses at the gene ends were 2 bases for V and 4 bases for J; bases not matched to a gene: 6. This CDR3 is built from 15 residues. Looked up from germline, CDR1 is PRHDT and CDR2 is FYEKMQ (reference sequence). The CDR3, as DNA: TGTGCCAGCAGCTTATTGGGAGGGACTTCAGATACGCAGTATTTT. Translation: CASSLLGGTSDTQYF.